The 8 T cell receptor beta chains listed next were all sequenced from one sample in a study of T cells after posttransplantation cyclophosphamide. The protocol was immunoSEQ multiplex PCR, while the TCRdb copy is restricted to in-frame clones and leaves out a portion. The profile covers tens of thousands of clones, none occurring a single time. Sequencing was carried out using PBMCs. The receptors originated from a middle-aged man in good health, CMV-negative, and a related stem cell transplant donor.

This clone occurred many times. The rearrangement uses TRBV18 and TRBJ2-2, with TRBD2 matching over 9 bases. J lost 5 bases, V lost 2 bases, and 0 bases had no gene match. Germline V CDR1 and CDR2: KGHSH, LQKENI. The CDR3 has 14 residues. CDR3 sequence (DNA): TGTGCCAGCTCACCAGGACTAGCGACCGGGGAGCTGTTTTTT. As protein: CASSPGLATGELFF.

This clone was seen at least ten times. V is TRBV19 and J is TRBJ1-5, with D maybe TRBD1 (5 bases). Germline loops: CDR1 LNHDA, CDR2 SQIVND (reference sequence). CDR3 length: 15 residues. Between the trimmed V and J ends, which lost 3 bases and 2 bases, there was a span of 11 bases. In DNA, the CDR3 is TGTGCCAGTAGTATGCTAGGGGCGGGCAATCAGCCCCAGCATTTT. This codes for CASSMLGAGNQPQHF.

This clone came up many times. The chain joins TRBV6-1 to TRBJ1-2, with D possibly matching TRBD1 (5 bases). Germline lookup yields CDR1 MNHNS and CDR2 SASEGT. The CDR3 runs 15 residues. Trimming pared 2 bases from V and 4 bases from J, leaving 14 bases between. The CDR3 protein is CASSESGRGSYGYTF. The CDR3 bases are TGTGCCAGCAGTGAAAGTGGTAGGGGCTCCTATGGCTACACCTTC.

The chain employs TRBV4-1 and TRBJ2-7; 12 bases agree with TRBD1. V was clipped by 6 bases and J by 4 bases; unmatched bases: 10. CDR3 length: 16 residues. CDR1 is MGHRA and CDR2 is YSYEKL in the germline V gene. CDR3 residues: CASRQMPGQGAYEQYF. CDR3 in DNA: TGCGCCAGCAGACAAATGCCGGGACAGGGGGCTTACGAGCAGTACTTC.

This clone was seen ten or more times. This sequence joins TRBV5-1 and TRBJ2-2, with TRBD2 as a possible D gene (5 bases). This CDR3 has 15 amino acids. From germline, CDR1 is SGHRS and CDR2 YFSETQ. Trimming removed 0 bases at V and 0 bases at J, with 6 bases between. The CDR3 loop is CASSLDGANTGELFF. In DNA, the CDR3 is TGCGCCAGCAGCTTGGACGGGGCGAACACCGGGGAGCTGTTTTTT.

This clone was seen repeatedly, ten times or more. This rearrangement joins TRBV9 to TRBJ1-4, with D tentatively TRBD1 (5 bases). The CDR3 is made up of 16 amino acids. Germline-derived CDR1 and CDR2 are SGDLS and YYNGEE. The V end was cut by 5 bases, the J end by 0 bases, with 14 bases between. CDR3 DNA sequence: TGTGCCAGCAGTGCCTCGACAGCCTCAACTAATGAAAAACTGTTTTTT. It codes for CASSASTASTNEKLFF.

In this sample, this clone turned up many times. This chain connects TRBV1 to TRBJ1-5. TRBV1 is described as a pseudogene. CDR3 size: 13 residues. The DNA for the CDR3 is TGCACCAGCAGCCATAACTTCAATCAGCCCCAGCATTTT. This sequence encodes CTSSHNFNQPQHF.

Worth noting for this clone: This may be a read error: a much more frequent sequence differs by one nucleotide. This rearrangement joins TRBV6-5 to TRBJ1-5, with D possibly TRBD1 on 5 matching bases. The CDR3 covers 14 residues. Trimming took 2 bases from V and 2 from J, leaving 7 bases between them. The germline CDR1 and CDR2 sequences are MNHEY and SVGAGI. The chain's CDR3 is CASSYGGGNQPQHF. Here the CDR3 DNA reads TGTGCCAGCAGTTACGGGGGGGGCAATCAGCCCCAGCATTTT.